These T cell receptor beta chains were read from a single sample in a study of Graves' ophthalmopathy and Graves' hyperthyroidism. TCRdb re-derived calls from the multiplex PCR reads in MiXCR, one entry per CDR3 protein. The table has 200,000 to 300,000 distinct CDR3 sequences, 45% seen once; the top ten hold about 45%. The sequenced sample consisted of peripheral blood. The receptors were gathered from an adult man with Graves' ophthalmopathy. Each CDR3 is given with its conserved first and last residue. Fields, in order: clone size, J gene, V gene, D gene, CDR3 protein, CDR3 DNA. A D gene is named only where the DNA matches it firmly. Size values are once, few and many counts, or a class for expanded clones, and some rows have none.

>few|TRBJ2-7|TRBV20-1|NA
CSAQGTNSEQYF
TGCAGTGCTCAAGGCACGAATAGCGAGCAGTACTTC
>many|TRBJ1-1|TRBV29-1|NA
CSVVISNTEAFF
TGCAGCGTTGTTATCTCGAACACTGAAGCTTTCTTT
>NA|TRBJ1-5|TRBV2|NA
CAGSPTRPGQPQHF
TGTGCCGGCAGTCCGACAAGGCCGGGTCAGCCCCAGCATTTT
>NA|TRBJ2-1|TRBV2|NA
CASNSDWGTDEQFF
TGTGCCAGCAATAGTGATTGGGGGACGGATGAGCAGTTCTTC
>NA|TRBJ1-2|TRBV10-3|NA
CAISESSGTNYGYTF
TGTGCCATCAGTGAGTCGTCGGGGACTAACTATGGCTACACCTTC
>few|TRBJ2-3|TRBV2|NA
CASSDRGGYTDTQYF
TGTGCCAGCAGTGATCGGGGTGGCTACACAGATACGCAGTATTTT
>few|TRBJ2-7|TRBV2|NA
CASSAQGLSYEQYF
TGTGCCAGCAGTGCACAGGGCCTCTCCTACGAGCAGTACTTC
>NA|TRBJ2-7|TRBV24-1|NA
CATRGTGSYEQYF
TGTGCCACCAGAGGGACGGGCTCCTACGAGCAGTACTTC
>NA|TRBJ2-5|TRBV7-9|TRBD2
CASSLLSGTSGRRETQYF
TGTGCCAGCAGCTTACTCTCCGGGACTAGCGGGAGACGGGAGACCCAGTACTTC
>NA|TRBJ2-5|TRBV14|NA
CASSQLGLQTQYF
TGTGCCAGCAGCCAGTTGGGCTTACAGACCCAGTACTTC
>NA|TRBJ1-5|TRBV7-8|NA
CASSLSGERYQPQHF
TGTGCCAGCAGCTTAAGTGGGGAGAGGTATCAGCCCCAGCATTTT
>once|TRBJ1-6|TRBV9|NA
CASSQGLGARRAPLHF
TGTGCCAGCAGCCAAGGTTTAGGGGCCCGCCGGGCACCCCTCCACTTT
>once|TRBJ2-5|TRBV24-1|TRBD1
CATSDPRDRKSQETQYF
TGTGCCACCAGTGATCCCCGGGACAGGAAAAGCCAAGAGACCCAGTACTTC
>few|TRBJ1-5|TRBV11-1|TRBD1
CASSLGTGRNQPQHF
TGTGCCAGCAGCTTGGGGACAGGGCGCAATCAGCCCCAGCATTTT
>NA|TRBJ2-5|TRBV29-1|NA
CSADFQGETQYF
TGCAGTGCAGACTTCCAGGGTGAGACCCAGTACTTC
>NA|TRBJ2-2|TRBV12-3/TRBV12-4|TRBD2
CASSLAGGVTGELFF
TGTGCCAGCAGTCTAGCGGGAGGCGTCACCGGGGAGCTGTTTTTT
>NA|TRBJ1-1|TRBV7-2|NA
CASSRSGNTEAFF
TGTGCCAGCAGCCGCTCAGGGAACACTGAAGCTTTCTTT
>few|TRBJ2-5|TRBV28|NA
CASSFEKTQYF
TGTGCCAGCAGTTTTGAGAAGACCCAGTACTTC
>NA|TRBJ1-1|TRBV19|TRBD1
CASSPRDRENDEAFF
TGTGCCAGTAGTCCCCGGGACAGAGAAAATGATGAAGCTTTCTTT
>many|TRBJ2-7|TRBV10-3|TRBD1
CATEGQGYEQYF
TGTGCCACCGAGGGACAGGGCTACGAGCAGTACTTC
>NA|TRBJ2-7|TRBV5-4|NA
CASSLSTGSYEQYF
TGTGCCAGCAGCTTGTCAACAGGTTCCTACGAGCAGTACTTC
>NA|TRBJ2-5|TRBV20-1|TRBD1
CSATLDREDQYF
TGCAGTGCTACATTGGACAGGGAGGACCAGTACTTC
>NA|TRBJ2-5|TRBV12-3/TRBV12-4|NA
CATKRRGARGETQYF
TGTGCCACCAAAAGGAGGGGGGCGCGGGGAGAGACCCAGTACTTC
>NA|TRBJ2-7|TRBV5-4|NA
CASSWGGTYEQYF
TGCGCCAGCAGTTGGGGCGGTACCTACGAGCAGTACTTC
>NA|TRBJ1-2|TRBV2|TRBD1
CASTPVDRGYYGYTF
TGTGCCAGCACCCCAGTGGACAGGGGGTATTATGGCTACACCTTC
>NA|TRBJ2-2|TRBV20-1|TRBD2
CSARVPTSAGELFF
TGCAGTGCTAGAGTCCCAACTAGCGCCGGGGAGCTGTTTTTT
>many|TRBJ1-2|TRBV7-9|NA
CASSSPTGMSYTF
TGTGCCAGCAGCTCACCCACAGGGATGAGCTACACCTTC
>NA|TRBJ2-7|TRBV25-1|TRBD2
CASSFGRGVTYEQYF
TGTGCCAGCAGTTTCGGTCGGGGGGTGACCTACGAGCAGTACTTC
>NA|TRBJ1-1|TRBV19|NA
CASSRTAQAMNTEAFF
TGTGCCAGTAGCCGAACCGCCCAAGCGATGAACACTGAAGCTTTCTTT
>few|TRBJ1-4|TRBV11-1|TRBD1
CASSPTPGQDEKLFF
TGCGCCAGCAGCCCCACTCCGGGACAGGATGAAAAACTGTTTTTT
>NA|TRBJ2-7|TRBV5-1|TRBD1
CASIEGQGGGEQYF
TGCGCCAGCATCGAGGGACAGGGAGGGGGCGAGCAGTACTTC